This TCR beta chain was obtained from a study of T-cell memory formation after mild COVID-19. Study-wide context: TCR clustering was largely donor specific. Study-wide points: Mainly CM and EM harbored the contracting CD4+ clones; mainly EMRA harbored the CD8+ ones. Second-wave clones that peaked on day 37 lacked confirmed SARS-CoV-2 specificity.

This clonotype was seen only once. Antigen specificity is unknown. MiXCR was run by TCRdb on the 5' RACE reads, yielding one entry per CDR3 protein. The table lists 150,000 to 200,000 distinct CDR3 sequences, around a fifth of them singletons. The origin of this receptor is an adult woman who had mild COVID-19 (a few samples of this study predate the infection). Cell type and time point are not known. The sequencing input was PBMCs or a T cell subset sorted from them (not recorded which).

CDR3: CASSLGSGTETQYF. The CDR3 nucleotides are TGTGCCAGCAGTCTAGGGAGCGGAACAGAGACCCAGTACTTC. This chain uses TRBV25-1 with TRBJ2-5, with D tentatively TRBD2 (5 bases). The length of the CDR3 is 14 residues. V lost 5 bases to trimming and J lost 4 bases, with 14 bases between them. Per the germline V gene, CDR1 is MGHDK and CDR2 is SYGVNS.